The clone carrying this TCR beta chain was counted a single time. The sample belongs to a study of blood T cell repertoires in COVID-19. About the research overall: Acute and convalescent COVID-19 samples came from the United States, Italy and Spain. T cells, B-cell-depleted T cells, or PBMCs provided the cDNA or gDNA that served as material.

The CDR3 has 12 amino acids. V was clipped by 7 bases and J by 3 bases, with 10 bases between them. Germline assignment: CDR1 SNHLY and CDR2 FYNNEI. Source study methods: For nucleated cells, counts were estimated from reference gene primer amplification. TCRdb's copy holds only in-frame clones and misses some; the assay was immunoSEQ multiplex PCR. V and J calls and clone size are given by that table; D and trimming were obtained from the DNA. This sample has 200,000 to 300,000 clones, with about 91% found just once. Enrolment of Seattle patients took place during active infection, and they were followed longitudinally.

The sample taken for sequencing was peripheral blood. The sequence was obtained from a person aged 18 to 30 with COVID-19, enrolled during active disease. The J gene is TRBJ2-7, the V gene TRBV2; a weak D match, TRBD2 (7 bases). CDR3 bases: TGTGCCAGCAAGGGGGAGGGCTACGAGCAGTACTTC. Its translation: CASKGEGYEQYF.